What follows is one T cell receptor beta chain and its context. In the authors' methods: Quantification of nucleated cells was approximated via reference gene primer amplification. The data were produced by immunoSEQ multiplex PCR, yet TCRdb's version contains in-frame clones alone and is incomplete. The V and J calls and clone size come from that table; D and trimming were worked out from the DNA. The table lists around 140,000 clones, 60% to 80% of them singletons, with 9% in the top ten. These data are taken from a study of blood T cell repertoires in COVID-19. Study-level background: Both acute and convalescent COVID-19 samples were obtained from the United States, Italy and Spain. From T cells, B-cell-depleted T cells, or PBMCs came the material, which was cDNA or gDNA.

In germline, CDR1 is MNHEY, CDR2 SMNVEV (reference sequence). With V trimmed by 6 bases and J by 2 bases, 12 bases remained unmatched. This CDR3 contains 18 residues. Sequencing was done on a sample of peripheral blood. The receptor was isolated from a woman between 45 and 60 years old with active or convalescent COVID-19. This rearrangement joins TRBV27 to TRBJ1-6, with 8 bases fitting TRBD1. This CDR3 is CASSSGRQGRTYNSPLHF. CDR3 DNA: TGTGCCAGCAGCTCCGGGCGACAGGGGAGGACCTATAATTCACCCCTCCACTTT.